Presented here are 20 T cell receptor beta chains from one specimen sequenced in a study of T cells expressing NK-cell markers. TCRdb processed the 5' RACE reads again and assigns one entry to each CDR3 protein, with no DNA. The table lists approximately 460,000 distinct CDR3 sequences. What was sequenced was blood T cells: a sorted CD56 or NKG2C T cell subset, CD4+ or CD8+ T cells, or bulk PBMC T cells (not recorded which). Every receptor here comes from a woman aged 18-69 years in good health.

CDR3 in amino acids: CASSIDSQRRRGYNEQFF. This sequence joins TRBV19 and TRBJ2-1; TCRdb picks TRBD2, but there is no DNA to check that call. CDR1 is LNHDA, CDR2 SQIVND, per germline (reference sequence). The CDR3 runs to 18 residues.

The V and J genes are TRBV27 and TRBJ2-7; the TRBD2 assignment by TCRdb is unverifiable without DNA. The length of the CDR3 is 15 residues. From germline, CDR1 is MNHEY and CDR2 SMNVEV (reference sequence). This CDR3 reads CASSLIAGGSGEQYF.

V and J are TRBV5-1 and TRBJ2-1; TCRdb names TRBD2, which stays unverified in the absence of DNA. CDR3 length: 15 residues. In germline, CDR1 is SGHRS, CDR2 YFSETQ. The CDR3: CASSPEGGGAREQFF. Combining the CDR3 with reference TRBV5-1 and TRBJ2-1 gives the whole variable domain KAGVTQTPRYLIKTRGQQVTLSCSPISGHRSVSWYQQTPGQGLQFLFEYFSETQRNKGNFPGRFSGRQFSNSRSEMNVSTLELGDSALYLCASSPEGGGAREQFFGPGTRLTVL.

V usage is TRBV5-1 and J usage is TRBJ1-6; the TCRdb D gene call, TRBD1, has no DNA to confirm it. The CDR3 is made up of 15 amino acids. Germline V gene sequence: CDR1 SGHRS, CDR2 YFSETQ. The CDR3 sequence is CASSLLGQNNSPLHF.

The chain carries TRBV7-3 and TRBJ2-1; no DNA is available, so the TRBD2 call from TCRdb remains unchecked. This CDR3 contains 16 residues. Germline V gives CDR1 SGHTA, CDR2 FQGTGA. The CDR3 loop is CASSRAGSASYNEQFF. The variable domain in full, completed from reference TRBV7-3 and TRBJ2-1, reads GAGVSQTPSNKVTEKGKYVELRCDPISGHTALYWYRQSLGQGPEFLIYFQGTGAADDSGLPNDRFFAVRPEGSVSTLKIQRTERGDSAVYLCASSRAGSASYNEQFFGPGTRLTVL.

This chain joins TRBV10-3 and TRBJ2-5; the D call of TRBD2 rests on TCRdb alone, since no DNA is present to check it. From germline, CDR1 is ENHRY and CDR2 SYGVKD. The CDR3 runs 19 residues. The CDR3 sequence: CAISEAPGLAGEYQETQYF.

The gene calls are TRBV5-1 and TRBJ1-5. There are 15 residues in the CDR3. Germline values: CDR1 SGHRS, CDR2 YFSETQ. The chain's CDR3 is CASSLEGMGNQPQHF.

J is TRBJ2-2 and V is TRBV5-1. Per germline, CDR1 SGHRS and CDR2 YFSETQ. This CDR3 has 14 residues. The chain's CDR3 is CASSYARGTGELFF.

The chain recombines TRBV5-1 with TRBJ2-5. The V gene's germline CDR1 is SGHRS and CDR2 YFSETQ. This CDR3 contains 12 residues. This chain's CDR3 is CASSSQRETQYF.

This chain uses TRBV20-1 with TRBJ2-1; the TCRdb call, TRBD2, lacks DNA for checking. CDR3 size: 13 residues. Germline CDR1 reads DFQATT; CDR2 reads SNEGSKA (reference sequence). CDR3 region: CSASDGGDNEQFF.

This chain links TRBV20-1 with TRBJ2-2; TCRdb gives TRBD2 as the D gene, but with no DNA this cannot be confirmed. CDR3 length: 17 residues. From germline, CDR1 is DFQATT and CDR2 SNEGSKA (reference sequence). CDR3 in amino acids: CSARDPVSGRRTGELFF.

V is TRBV12-3 or TRBV12-4 and J is TRBJ1-3; TCRdb selects TRBD1, and the lack of DNA leaves this call unchecked. The CDR3 is 15 residues long. The CDR3 sequence: CASSLTGVAGNTIYF.

The V and J genes are TRBV20-1 and TRBJ2-3; the TRBD1 assignment by TCRdb is unverifiable without DNA. The CDR3 runs 15 residues. Germline-derived CDR1 and CDR2 are DFQATT and SNEGSKA (reference sequence). The CDR3 spells CSAPVTGTASDTQYF.

This chain connects TRBV28 to TRBJ1-2; the D gene TCRdb calls, TRBD1, cannot be checked with no DNA. Per the germline V gene, CDR1 is MDHEN and CDR2 is SYDVKM. The CDR3 has 15 amino acids. CDR3 residues: CASSSTSRVEYGYTF.

This chain connects TRBV4-1 to TRBJ2-6; TCRdb selects TRBD1, and the lack of DNA leaves this call unchecked. The CDR3 extends over 20 amino acids. The germline V gene has CDR1 MGHRA and CDR2 YSYEKL. CDR3 region: CASSLVNDLPPYSGANVLTF.

The chain joins TRBV5-1 to TRBJ1-1. In germline, CDR1 is SGHRS, CDR2 YFSETQ. There are 13 residues in the CDR3. The CDR3 here is CASSREGSTEAFF.

The chain joins TRBV5-1 to TRBJ1-2; with no DNA, the TCRdb D assignment of TRBD1 cannot be verified. Germline V gives CDR1 SGHRS, CDR2 YFSETQ. There are 15 residues in the CDR3. The CDR3: CASSLVSGSDYGYTF.

The CDR3 is CASSLTSGTWEQFF. V is TRBV28 and J is TRBJ2-1; the TRBD2 assignment by TCRdb is unverifiable without DNA. This CDR3 is 14 amino acids long. Germline CDR1 is MDHEN and CDR2 is SYDVKM.

This chain joins TRBV29-1 and TRBJ2-2; as DNA is missing, the TRBD2 call by TCRdb cannot be tested. Germline loops: CDR1 SQVTM, CDR2 ANQGSEA. CDR3 size: 13 residues. CDR3 sequence: CSGQRENTGELFF.

This rearrangement joins TRBV27 to TRBJ2-7; as DNA is missing, the TRBD1 call by TCRdb cannot be tested. Germline assignment: CDR1 MNHEY and CDR2 SMNVEV (reference sequence). CDR3 size: 13 residues. CDR3 protein: CASRRQGGYEQYF.